A single sample is the source of the 17 T cell receptor beta chains below, sequenced in a study of T cell responses to AZD1222 COVID-19 vaccine. Clones were sequenced by immunoSEQ multiplex PCR, and TCRdb holds only the in-frame ones, with some missing. The sample shows about 150,000 clones, around 90% of them seen only once. The sample consisted of peripheral blood, taken on day 0 of AZD1222 vaccination. These receptors all come from an adult in good health.

V gene TRBV5-5 combines with J gene TRBJ1-1; D not resolved. Per germline, CDR1 SGHKS and CDR2 YYEKEE (reference sequence). Trimming took off 0 bases at V and 7 bases at J, with 10 bases between the two ends. The CDR3 is made up of 13 amino acids. The CDR3 loop reads CASSLEVKGEAFF. DNA of the CDR3: TGTGCCAGCAGCTTGGAAGTGAAAGGTGAAGCTTTCTTT.

This clone was recorded once. The V call is TRBV11-2, the J call TRBJ1-6; 9 positions agree with TRBD1. Trimming removed 5 bases from V and 7 bases from J; junction bases left unmatched: 6. Germline V lookup: CDR1 SGHAT, CDR2 FQNNGV. This CDR3 region has 15 residues. For the CDR3, the DNA is TGTGCCAGCAGCCCGCTTGGGACAGGGAATTCACCCCTCCACTTT. This gives the protein CASSPLGTGNSPLHF.

CDR3 coding DNA: TGTGCCAGCAGCTCGTGGAAGGACTCTGGAAACACCATATATTTT. Translated: CASSSWKDSGNTIYF. This sequence joins TRBV7-8 and TRBJ1-3; D ambiguous. The CDR3 has 15 amino acids. CDR1 SGHVS and CDR2 FQNEAQ come from the germline V gene. Trimming left V 4 bases short and J 0 bases short, with 10 bases between.

The rearrangement links TRBV2 to TRBJ2-1; TRBD2 agrees at 7 bases. The germline V gene has CDR1 SNHLY and CDR2 FYNNEI. CDR3 size: 11 residues. After removal of 8 bases from V and 9 bases from J, the junction contained 4 bases not matched to a gene. In nucleotides, the CDR3 is TGTGCCAGCGTCCGGGAGGCTGAGCAGTTCTTC. Translating gives CASVREAEQFF.

This clone has just one count. The rearrangement joins TRBV6-5 to TRBJ1-2, with D perhaps matching TRBD1 (6 bases). Trimming left V 8 bases short and J 8 bases short, with 18 bases between. This CDR3 spans 13 amino acids. From germline, CDR1 is MNHEY and CDR2 SVGAGI. The CDR3 DNA reads TGTGCCAGCGGACCCCAAACAGGGCGCGGCTACACCTTC. It encodes CASGPQTGRGYTF.

This chain uses TRBV28 with TRBJ2-7; no clear D gene. Germline values: CDR1 MDHEN, CDR2 SYDVKM. CDR3 size: 12 residues. Trimming stripped 6 bases from V and 7 bases from J, with 13 bases between. The CDR3 protein is CASRTAEEEQYF. DNA for the CDR3: TGTGCCAGCAGGACTGCCGAGGAGGAGCAGTACTTC. Together with reference TRBV28 and TRBJ2-7, the CDR3 gives the full variable domain: DVKVTQSSRYLVKRTGEKVFLECVQDMDHENMFWYRQDPGLGLRLIYFSYDVKMKEKGDIPEGYSVSREKKERFSLILESASTNQTSMYLCASRTAEEEQYFGPGTRLTVT.

The chain uses TRBV7-2 and TRBJ1-1; D not certain. Trimming shortened V by 11 bases and J by 4 bases, and 17 bases separated the two germline ends. This CDR3 has 13 residues. Germline V gene lookup returns CDR1 SGHTA and CDR2 FQGNSA. DNA of the CDR3: TGTGCCGCTAGATTTGTGGCGAGCACTGAAGCTTTCTTT. It specifies CAARFVASTEAFF.

The V and J genes are TRBV6-5 and TRBJ2-7; perhaps D is TRBD1 or TRBD2 (5 bases each). This CDR3 spans 16 amino acids. Germline CDR1 and CDR2: MNHEY and SVGAGI. Trimming took 0 bases from V and 2 from J, leaving 14 bases between them. The CDR3 sequence is CASSYSGQGGPYEQYF. In DNA, the CDR3 is TGTGCCAGCAGTTACTCGGGGCAGGGCGGGCCCTACGAGCAGTACTTC.

The chain recombines TRBV7-2 with TRBJ2-2; 8 bases are shared with TRBD2. The V gene end was trimmed by 5 bases and the J gene end by 6 bases; junction bases not matched to a gene: 8. Germline V gene sequence: CDR1 SGHTA, CDR2 FQGNSA. CDR3 length: 15 residues. The CDR3 DNA reads TGTGCCAGCAGCGACGGGACTAGGTTTCCCGGGGAGCTGTTTTTT. Residues: CASSDGTRFPGELFF.

This clone was seen only a few times. This chain connects TRBV5-1 to TRBJ2-7; 7 nucleotides agree with TRBD2. The CDR3 extends over 15 amino acids. Germline V gene data show CDR1 as SGHRS and CDR2 as YFSETQ. Losses at the gene ends were 0 bases for V and 2 bases for J; bases not matched to a gene: 5. The DNA for the CDR3 is TGCGCCAGCAGCTTGGCGGGGGGACCTACCTACGAGCAGTACTTC. Translated, it gives CASSLAGGPTYEQYF.

The V gene is TRBV28, the J gene TRBJ1-5; D is perhaps TRBD1 (5 bases). The CDR3 is 14 amino acids. Per germline, CDR1 MDHEN and CDR2 SYDVKM. V was cut by 3 bases and J by 6 bases, with 12 bases left in between. The CDR3 region has the DNA TGTGCCAGCAGTTTGGGGGGGACTGGTCAGCCCCAGCATTTT. It is translated as CASSLGGTGQPQHF.

The rearrangement joins TRBV19 to TRBJ2-2, with D tentatively TRBD1 (6 bases). CDR1 LNHDA and CDR2 SQIVND come from the germline V gene (reference sequence). Between the trimmed V and J ends, which lost 3 bases and 2 bases, there was a span of 10 bases. The CDR3 contains 15 residues. The CDR3 loop is CASSMTGTNTGELFF. The CDR3 bases are TGTGCCAGTAGTATGACAGGAACTAACACCGGGGAGCTGTTTTTT.

The chain uses TRBV5-1 and TRBJ2-1, with D hard to call. V lost 4 bases and J lost 7, with 18 bases in between. The CDR3 contains 15 residues. Germline V CDR1 and CDR2: SGHRS, YFSETQ. CDR3 region: CASSPGWSLENEQFF. CDR3 nucleotides: TGCGCCAGCAGCCCCGGATGGTCCTTGGAGAATGAGCAGTTCTTC.

V is TRBV7-6 and J is TRBJ2-3; D unresolved. Germline V gene data show CDR1 as SGHVS and CDR2 as FNYEAQ. This CDR3 is 15 amino acids long. V shed 0 bases and J shed 4 bases, with 11 bases lying between them. The CDR3, as DNA: TGTGCCAGCAGCTTAGCCGTCCGAAGGGCAGATACGCAGTATTTT. Amino acid sequence: CASSLAVRRADTQYF.

This rearrangement joins TRBV5-1 to TRBJ2-2; 7 nucleotides align to TRBD1. V was clipped by 4 bases and J by 6 bases; unmatched bases: 9. Looked up from germline, CDR1 is SGHRS and CDR2 is YFSETQ. The CDR3 covers 15 residues. As DNA, the CDR3 is TGCGCCAGCAGCCTCGACAGGGAATCTTCCGGGGAGCTGTTTTTT. Its translation is CASSLDRESSGELFF.

This clone appeared once. The V gene is TRBV15, the J gene TRBJ1-2; D is undetermined. Germline CDR1 reads LNHNV; CDR2 reads YYDKDF (reference sequence). Deletions cut 0 bases from V and 5 bases from J, with 7 bases between. The CDR3 is 13 residues long. The CDR3: CATSRDRVYGYTF. CDR3 in DNA: TGTGCCACCAGCAGAGATAGGGTTTATGGCTACACCTTC.

The genes are TRBV7-3 and TRBJ2-7; TRBD1 matches at 7 bases. This CDR3 contains 15 residues. The germline V gene encodes CDR1 SGHTA and CDR2 FQGTGA. V trimming: 1 base; J trimming: 0 bases; junction bases outside the gene matches: 3. CDR3 coding DNA: TGTGCCAGCAGCTTAAGTTCAGGGGGCTCCTACGAGCAGTACTTC. Translation gives CASSLSSGGSYEQYF.